The 32 T cell receptor beta chains in this list originate from one sample, sequenced in a study of identical twins. A single record per CDR3 protein comes from TCRdb applying MiXCR to the 5' RACE reads. Of some 600,000 distinct CDR3 sequences in the sample, roughly 7.1% are singletons; the top ten hold 1.6%. These data also formed part of another study, on yellow fever vaccine responses in identical twins.

Sequencing was done on a sample of PBMCs. These receptors were collected from a woman between 18 and 30 years old in good health.

V usage is TRBV5-1 and J usage is TRBJ1-2; 7 nucleotides agree with TRBD1. The CDR3 extends over 15 amino acids. Per the germline V gene, CDR1 is SGHRS and CDR2 is YFSETQ. The trim removed 2 bases at V and 4 bases at J, leaving 8 bases unmatched. The CDR3 nucleotides are TGCGCCAGCAGCTTACCAGGGGGATCAGGCTATGGCTACACCTTC. Protein product: CASSLPGGSGYGYTF.

There are a few counts of this clonotype. V gene TRBV29-1 combines with J gene TRBJ1-2; D gene unclear. V lost 3 bases and J 8 bases, leaving 16 bases between the germline ends. CDR1 SQVTM and CDR2 ANQGSEA come from the germline V gene. The CDR3 totals 13 residues. The CDR3 nucleotides read TGCAGCGTTGATTTGGACGCAGGCCGGGGCTACACCTTC. This encodes CSVDLDAGRGYTF.

This clonotype was seen a few times. The rearrangement links TRBV5-1 to TRBJ2-1; 14 nucleotides match TRBD2. The CDR3 sequence is 16 residues long. CDR1 is SGHRS, CDR2 YFSETQ, per germline. V lost 0 bases and J lost 6; bases outside the gene matches: 2. The CDR3 sequence is CASSLAGLAGGNEQFF. DNA for the CDR3: TGCGCCAGCAGCTTGGCCGGACTAGCGGGGGGCAATGAGCAGTTCTTC. The whole variable domain, filled in from reference TRBV5-1 and TRBJ2-1, reads KAGVTQTPRYLIKTRGQQVTLSCSPISGHRSVSWYQQTPGQGLQFLFEYFSETQRNKGNFPGRFSGRQFSNSRSEMNVSTLELGDSALYLCASSLAGLAGGNEQFFGPGTRLTVL.

The chain links TRBV7-3 to TRBJ2-6; 11 nucleotides align to TRBD1. Germline V gene lookup returns CDR1 SGHTA and CDR2 FQGTGA. J lost 2 bases, V lost 7 bases, and 10 bases had no gene match. The CDR3 totals 18 residues. CDR3 protein: CASTPGTGGIAGANVLTF. As DNA, the CDR3 is TGTGCCAGCACCCCAGGGACAGGGGGTATAGCTGGGGCCAACGTCCTGACTTTC.

Ten or more counts support this clonotype. CDR3 protein: CSASGSLGSPLHF. The CDR3, as DNA: TGCAGTGCTAGTGGTTCCCTGGGGTCACCCCTCCACTTT. The chain has TRBV20-1 and TRBJ1-6; D is unclear. Per the germline V gene, CDR1 is DFQATT and CDR2 is SNEGSKA (reference sequence). Trimming cost V 3 bases and J 10 bases, with 13 bases left between them. This CDR3 contains 13 residues.

The genes are TRBV24-1 and TRBJ2-2; D gene uncertain. The CDR3 totals 12 residues. CDR1 is KGHDR, CDR2 SFDVKD, per germline. V shed 5 bases and J shed 5 bases, with 5 bases lying between them. CDR3 nucleotides: TGTGCCACCAGTGGCAGTACCGGGGAGCTGTTTTTT. It yields the protein CATSGSTGELFF.

This clonotype was seen many times. This chain connects TRBV11-2 to TRBJ2-7; perhaps TRBD2 as D (5 bases). The CDR3 spans 15 residues. CDR1 SGHAT and CDR2 FQNNGV come from the germline V gene. V lost 6 bases, J lost 0 bases, and 15 bases lay in between. The CDR3 sequence: CASSPGEGSSYEQYV. The CDR3 nucleotides are TGTGCCAGCAGTCCCGGGGAAGGGTCCTCCTACGAGCAGTACGTC.

The chain employs TRBV11-2 and TRBJ2-7; TRBD1 agrees at 8 bases. The CDR3 has 14 amino acids. After removal of 2 bases from V and 5 bases from J, the junction contained 5 bases not matched to a gene. Germline CDR1 and CDR2: SGHAT and FQNNGV. The CDR3 sequence is CASSLWDRPHEQYF. As DNA, the CDR3 is TGTGCCAGCAGCTTATGGGACAGGCCCCACGAGCAGTACTTC.

This clonotype was seen a handful of times. The V call is TRBV7-2, the J call TRBJ1-2, with D tentatively TRBD1 (5 bases). This CDR3 spans 15 amino acids. In germline, CDR1 is SGHTA, CDR2 FQGNSA. Trimming cost V 3 bases and J 0 bases, with 11 bases left between them. DNA for the CDR3: TGTGCCAGCAGCTTCGGGGCGAACCCTAACTATGGCTACACCTTC. This encodes CASSFGANPNYGYTF.

In its sample, this clonotype was seen a few times. V usage is TRBV5-1 and J usage is TRBJ2-7; 11 bases agree with TRBD2. Looked up from germline, CDR1 is SGHRS and CDR2 is YFSETQ. Trimming removed 0 bases from V and 7 bases from J; junction bases left unmatched: 3. CDR3 size: 14 residues. CDR3: CASSLVLAGVEQYF. The CDR3 DNA sequence: TGCGCCAGCAGCTTGGTACTAGCGGGAGTTGAGCAGTACTTC.

This clonotype came up a few times. The V gene is TRBV9, the J gene TRBJ2-2, with 14 nucleotides matching TRBD2. From germline, CDR1 is SGDLS and CDR2 YYNGEE. With V trimmed by 0 bases and J by 0 bases, 4 bases remained unmatched. The CDR3 contains 19 residues. This CDR3 reads CASSVVGLAGGSNTGELFF. The DNA for the CDR3 is TGTGCCAGCAGCGTAGTAGGACTAGCGGGGGGATCGAACACCGGGGAGCTGTTTTTT. Combining the CDR3 with reference TRBV9 and TRBJ2-2 gives the whole variable domain DSGVTQTPKHLITATGQRVTLRCSPRSGDLSVYWYQQSLDQGLQFLIQYYNGEERAKGNILERFSAQQFPDLHSELNLSSLELGDSALYFCASSVVGLAGGSNTGELFFGEGSRLTVL.

This sequence joins TRBV20-1 and TRBJ2-5; D call uncertain. CDR3 size: 12 residues. Germline assignment: CDR1 DFQATT and CDR2 SNEGSKA (reference sequence). The germline V and J ends were trimmed by 5 bases and 5 bases, with 12 bases remaining between them. CDR3 nucleotide sequence: TGCAGTGCTCCTACCCGCCTCGAGACCCAGTACTTC. This codes for CSAPTRLETQYF.

This clonotype was detected ten times or more. V is TRBV5-1 and J is TRBJ2-1; D is possibly TRBD2 (6 bases). This CDR3 has 15 residues. CDR1 and CDR2 (germline): SGHRS, YFSETQ. Trimming took 5 bases from V and 5 from J, leaving 17 bases between them. In DNA, the CDR3 is TGCGCCAGCAGAAACGGGACTCCAAAACACAATGAGCAGTTCTTC. It specifies CASRNGTPKHNEQFF.

This clonotype was counted ten times or more. The genes are TRBV4-1 and TRBJ2-3; D is uncertain. Germline assignment: CDR1 MGHRA and CDR2 YSYEKL. V shed 1 base and J shed 6 bases, with 17 bases lying between them. The CDR3 spans 16 residues. The chain's CDR3 is CASSQAPSLVGDTQYF. CDR3 DNA sequence: TGCGCCAGCAGCCAAGCCCCGTCTCTGGTCGGGGATACGCAGTATTTT.

V gene TRBV20-1 combines with J gene TRBJ2-1; 10 bases line up with TRBD1. Germline CDR1 reads DFQATT; CDR2 reads SNEGSKA (reference sequence). This CDR3 has 14 amino acids. J lost 4 bases, V lost 6 bases, and 6 bases had no gene match. Here the CDR3 reads CSAPGQGFYNEQFF. The CDR3 nucleotides read TGCAGTGCCCCGGGACAGGGGTTTTACAATGAGCAGTTCTTC.

This clonotype appeared a few times. V gene TRBV20-1 combines with J gene TRBJ2-1; 9 bases line up with TRBD2. From germline, CDR1 is DFQATT and CDR2 SNEGSKA (reference sequence). The CDR3 runs to 15 residues. The V gene end was trimmed by 0 bases and the J gene end by 4 bases; junction bases not matched to a gene: 4. Written as DNA, the CDR3 is TGCAGTGCTAGAGATACTAGCGGGTTATACAATGAGCAGTTCTTC. It codes for CSARDTSGLYNEQFF.

This chain connects TRBV5-1 to TRBJ2-5; a possible D gene is TRBD1 (6 bases). This CDR3 is 14 amino acids long. V was cut by 5 bases and J by 5 bases, with 16 bases left in between. CDR1 SGHRS and CDR2 YFSETQ come from the germline V gene. CDR3 sequence reads: CASRQALGAETQYF. The CDR3 region has the DNA TGCGCCAGCAGACAAGCTTTGGGGGCGGAGACCCAGTACTTC.

The chain uses TRBV3-1 and TRBJ2-6, with D unresolved. The germline V gene has CDR1 LGHDT and CDR2 YNNKEL (reference sequence). The CDR3 spans 17 residues. Trimming left V 10 bases short and J 0 bases short, with 19 bases between. The CDR3 here is CATSTRTRPSGANVLTF. The CDR3 DNA is TGTGCCACCTCCACCCGGACCAGACCCTCTGGGGCCAACGTCCTGACTTTC.

This clonotype was counted at least ten times. The chain couples TRBV20-1 to TRBJ2-1; 7 bases map to TRBD2. Germline CDR1 DFQATT, CDR2 SNEGSKA (reference sequence). J gave up 7 bases and V 2 bases, and 11 bases lay outside the gene matches. This CDR3 spans 15 amino acids. The CDR3 nucleotides read TGCAGTGCTAGACGGCCTGGCGGGAGTGCAAATGAGCAGTTCTTC. Translation gives CSARRPGGSANEQFF.

This clonotype was detected only a few times. CDR3 amino acids: CSARVAGPQETQYF. For the CDR3, the DNA is TGCAGTGCTAGGGTTGCCGGGCCCCAAGAGACCCAGTACTTC. The chain carries TRBV20-1 and TRBJ2-5; D gene ambiguous. Germline CDR1 and CDR2: DFQATT and SNEGSKA (reference sequence). This CDR3 is 14 amino acids long. V lost 3 bases to trimming and J lost 1 base, with 12 bases between them.

The CDR3 protein is CAISGTGPETQYF. CDR3 nucleotide sequence: TGTGCCATCAGCGGGACAGGGCCGGAGACCCAGTACTTC. The chain links TRBV10-3 to TRBJ2-5; 9 bases are shared with TRBD1. The germline CDR1 and CDR2 sequences are ENHRY and SYGVKD. The CDR3 is 13 residues long. J lost 5 bases, V lost 6 bases, and 4 bases had no gene match.

This clonotype was counted only a few times. CDR3 residues: CASRPSLAGGTYEQYV. The CDR3 nucleotides read TGTGCCAGCAGACCCAGCTTAGCGGGAGGTACCTACGAGCAGTACGTC. The chain has TRBV28 and TRBJ2-7; 10 bases agree with TRBD2. Germline CDR1 and CDR2: MDHEN and SYDVKM. The V segment lost 6 bases and the J segment 2 bases; nucleotides outside the gene matches: 10. The CDR3 contains 16 residues.

CDR3 loop: CASSTPEETQYF. As DNA, the CDR3 is TGCGCCAGCAGCACGCCAGAAGAGACCCAGTACTTC. The chain uses TRBV5-1 and TRBJ2-5; D gene ambiguous. This CDR3 contains 12 residues. Trimming pared 4 bases from V and 3 bases from J, leaving 7 bases between. Germline V gives CDR1 SGHRS, CDR2 YFSETQ.

This clonotype was detected many times. This rearrangement joins TRBV12-3 or TRBV12-4 to TRBJ2-5; D remains ambiguous. CDR3 length: 12 residues. With 6 bases removed from V and 0 bases from J, the gap between germline ends came to 5 bases. The CDR3 DNA reads as TGTGCCAGCAGAAGGTACCAAGAGACCCAGTACTTC. Translating gives CASRRYQETQYF.

The chain combines TRBV6-5 with TRBJ2-3; 7 bases line up with TRBD2. This CDR3 has 16 residues. CDR1 and CDR2 from the germline V gene are MNHEY and SVGAGI. Germline trimming cut 3 bases from V and 1 base from J; bases unmatched to any gene: 7. CDR3 sequence (DNA): TGTGCCAGCAGTTATCAGACTAGCCCAGGCACAGATACGCAGTATTTT. Its translation: CASSYQTSPGTDTQYF.

This rearrangement joins TRBV5-1 to TRBJ2-1; TRBD2 agrees at 13 bases. The germline V gene encodes CDR1 SGHRS and CDR2 YFSETQ. J was trimmed by 5 bases and V by 2 bases; bases with no gene match: 4. CDR3 length: 16 amino acids. This CDR3 reads CASSLVLAGGHNEQFF. In DNA form, the CDR3 reads TGCGCCAGCAGCTTAGTACTAGCGGGGGGGCACAATGAGCAGTTCTTC.

This clonotype was picked up a small number of times. This chain uses TRBV7-9 with TRBJ2-6, with D unclear. CDR3 size: 15 residues. Per the germline V gene, CDR1 is SEHNR and CDR2 is FQNEAQ (reference sequence). V was clipped by 2 bases and J by 3 bases, with 8 bases between them. CDR3 protein: CASSLQEGGANVLTF. The CDR3 region has the DNA TGTGCCAGCAGCTTACAAGAAGGTGGGGCCAACGTCCTGACTTTC. Looking up the rest from reference TRBV7-9 and TRBJ2-6 gives the full variable domain: DTGVSQNPRHKITKRGQNVTFRCDPISEHNRLYWYRQTLGQGPEFLTYFQNEAQLEKSRLLSDRFSAERPKGSFSTLEIQRTEQGDSAMYLCASSLQEGGANVLTFGAGSRLTVL.

The chain is built from TRBV5-1 and TRBJ2-7; 9 nucleotides agree with TRBD1. Per germline, CDR1 SGHRS and CDR2 YFSETQ. The CDR3 sequence is 15 residues long. With 4 bases clipped from V and 7 bases from J, the junction kept 12 bases outside the gene matches. The DNA for the CDR3 is TGCGCCAGCAGCCTCCGGACAGGGGAAGTGGGGGAGCAGTACTTC. This encodes CASSLRTGEVGEQYF.

There are a few counts of this clonotype. The chain couples TRBV5-1 to TRBJ1-1, with D perhaps matching TRBD1 (6 bases). There are 16 residues in the CDR3. Germline lookup yields CDR1 SGHRS and CDR2 YFSETQ. The V end was cut by 4 bases, the J end by 6 bases, with 22 bases between. DNA of the CDR3: TGCGCCAGCAGCCCTCTACAGGGTACGAACGGGGCTGAAGCTTTCTTT. As protein: CASSPLQGTNGAEAFF. Together with reference TRBV5-1 and TRBJ1-1, the CDR3 gives the full variable domain: KAGVTQTPRYLIKTRGQQVTLSCSPISGHRSVSWYQQTPGQGLQFLFEYFSETQRNKGNFPGRFSGRQFSNSRSEMNVSTLELGDSALYLCASSPLQGTNGAEAFFGQGTRLTVV.

The chain uses TRBV20-1 and TRBJ1-1, with D hard to call. The V gene's germline CDR1 is DFQATT and CDR2 SNEGSKA (reference sequence). The CDR3 covers 13 residues. The V end lost 0 bases, the J end lost 8 bases, and 13 bases lay between the germline ends. CDR3 DNA sequence: TGCAGTGCTAGAGAAGGGAGGGTCTTGGAAGCTTTCTTT. This translates into CSAREGRVLEAFF.

This clonotype was found a few times. The CDR3 sequence is CSVSGASGGTQYF. The CDR3 DNA reads TGCTCAGTTAGCGGGGCCTCGGGAGGTACGCAGTATTTT. V and J are TRBV20-1 and TRBJ2-3, with TRBD2 matching 8 bases. The CDR3 has 13 residues. Per germline, CDR1 DFQATT and CDR2 SNEGSKA (reference sequence).

This clonotype was detected ten times or more. The rearrangement joins TRBV4-1 to TRBJ2-1; TRBD2 matches 12 bases. CDR3 length: 16 residues. CDR1 is MGHRA, CDR2 YSYEKL, per germline. V gave up 5 bases and J gave up 5 bases; unmatched junction bases: 7. CDR3: CASSWTSGMTDNEQFF. CDR3 bases: TGCGCCAGCAGCTGGACTAGCGGGATGACAGACAATGAGCAGTTCTTC.